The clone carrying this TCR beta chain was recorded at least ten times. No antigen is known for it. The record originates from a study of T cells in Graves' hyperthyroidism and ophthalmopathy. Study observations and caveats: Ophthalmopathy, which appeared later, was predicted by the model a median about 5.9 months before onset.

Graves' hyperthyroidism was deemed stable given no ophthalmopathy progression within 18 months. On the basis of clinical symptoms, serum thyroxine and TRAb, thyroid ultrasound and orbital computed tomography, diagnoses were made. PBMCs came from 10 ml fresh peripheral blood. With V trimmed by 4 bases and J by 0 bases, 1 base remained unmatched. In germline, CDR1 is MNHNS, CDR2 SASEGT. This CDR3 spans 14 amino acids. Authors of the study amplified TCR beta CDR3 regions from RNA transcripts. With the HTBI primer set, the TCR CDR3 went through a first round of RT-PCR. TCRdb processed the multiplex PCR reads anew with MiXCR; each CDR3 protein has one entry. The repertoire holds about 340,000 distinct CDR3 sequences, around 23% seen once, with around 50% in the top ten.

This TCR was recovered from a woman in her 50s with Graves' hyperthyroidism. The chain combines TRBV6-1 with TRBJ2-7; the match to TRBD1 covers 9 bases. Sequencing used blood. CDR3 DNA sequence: TGTGCCAGCAGTGGACAGGGGGGCTCCTACGAGCAGTACTTC. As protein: CASSGQGGSYEQYF.